These 22 T cell receptor beta chains share one sample of origin, sequenced in a study of a mutant IDH1 vaccine in newly diagnosed glioma. For these TCRs, the target antigens are not known. Only in-frame clones appear in the TCRdb table, and some are missing; sequencing was by immunoSEQ multiplex PCR. The profile shows 50,000 to 60,000 clones, around 80% of them singletons. The time point: week 5, during vaccination. Each vaccine dose was 300 ug of mutant IDH1 20-mer peptide, with topical imiquimod. Sequenced here: PBMCs, sampled from a glioma patient whose treatment included an IDH1 peptide vaccine. Source of these receptors: a man aged 50-60 years with glioma.

The chain has TRBV19 and TRBJ1-4; TRBD1 matches 12 bases. CDR1 and CDR2 (germline): LNHDA, SQIVND (reference sequence). The CDR3 contains 15 residues. Unmatched junction bases numbered 4, after V lost 3 bases and J lost 8 bases. CDR3 region: CASSIPGQGAEKLFF. The CDR3 DNA is TGTGCCAGTAGTATCCCGGGACAGGGGGCGGAAAAACTGTTTTTT.

This clone has only a few counts. V and J are TRBV15 and TRBJ1-1, with D possibly being TRBD1 (6 bases). The CDR3 is 13 residues long. From germline, CDR1 is LNHNV and CDR2 YYDKDF (reference sequence). V dropped 8 bases and J dropped 0 bases, with 10 bases sitting between them. CDR3 protein: CATAGQMNTEAFF. The DNA for the CDR3 is TGTGCCACCGCCGGACAGATGAACACTGAAGCTTTCTTT. Drawing the rest from reference TRBV15 and TRBJ1-1, the complete variable domain is DAMVIQNPRYQVTQFGKPVTLSCSQTLNHNVMYWYQQKSSQAPKLLFHYYDKDFNNEADTPDNFQSRRPNTSFCFLDIRSPGLGDTAMYLCATAGQMNTEAFFGQGTRLTVV.

This clone was counted between two and nine times. This chain uses TRBV30 with TRBJ2-1; no clear D. V was shortened by 4 bases and J by 2 bases, with 15 bases between the two germline ends. Germline assignment: CDR1 GTSNPN and CDR2 SVGIG (reference sequence). The CDR3 totals 15 residues. The CDR3 spells CAWKRFSGPYNEQFF. The CDR3 region has the DNA TGTGCCTGGAAGCGCTTTTCCGGCCCCTACAATGAGCAGTTCTTC.

The chain joins TRBV19 to TRBJ2-2, with D tentatively TRBD1 or TRBD2 (5 bases each). Germline lookup yields CDR1 LNHDA and CDR2 SQIVND (reference sequence). The CDR3 has 14 amino acids. V dropped 5 bases and J dropped 2 bases, with 9 bases sitting between them. The CDR3, as DNA: TGTGCCAGTAGTCACGGGACCAACACCGGGGAGCTGTTTTTT. It codes for CASSHGTNTGELFF.

The chain recombines TRBV27 with TRBJ2-1; D is unresolved. The CDR3 length is 13 residues. V was pared by 3 bases and J by 3 bases, with 6 bases between. The V gene's germline CDR1 is MNHEY and CDR2 SMNVEV (reference sequence). The CDR3 sequence: CASSFRHYNEQFF. The DNA for the CDR3 is TGTGCCAGCAGTTTTCGTCACTACAATGAGCAGTTCTTC.

This chain joins TRBV7-3 and TRBJ1-6; TRBD1 matches at 8 bases. The CDR3 consists of 15 residues. Per the germline V gene, CDR1 is SGHTA and CDR2 is FQGTGA. With V trimmed by 3 bases and J by 6 bases, 4 bases remained unmatched. The CDR3 DNA reads as TGTGCCAGCAGCTTGAGCCAGGGGGCTAATTCACCCCTCCACTTT. Amino acids: CASSLSQGANSPLHF.

The gene calls are TRBV27 and TRBJ2-5; the D is unclear. The CDR3 has 16 residues. Between the trimmed V and J ends, which lost 6 bases and 1 base, there was a span of 18 bases. Germline V lookup: CDR1 MNHEY, CDR2 SMNVEV (reference sequence). CDR3 coding DNA: TGTGCCAGCAGCCTAATAGGGCCCAAATCCCAAGAGACCCAGTACTTC. It encodes CASSLIGPKSQETQYF.

The chain links TRBV4-1 to TRBJ2-1; D is unresolved. Germline CDR1 MGHRA, CDR2 YSYEKL. CDR3 length: 17 residues. The ends were cut back, 0 bases at V and 4 bases at J, with 16 bases in the middle. In DNA, the CDR3 is TGCGCCAGCAGCCAAGATTTCGCAGGAAGTCTTTACAATGAGCAGTTCTTC. Protein product: CASSQDFAGSLYNEQFF.

J is TRBJ1-6 and V is TRBV6-8; 7 bases map to TRBD1. The CDR3 consists of 15 residues. V shed 4 bases, J shed 7 bases, and the junction held 7 bases outside the gene matches. CDR1 is MNHGY, CDR2 SAAAGT, per germline. CDR3 residues: CASSSPDRVNSPLHF. CDR3 nucleotide sequence: TGTGCCAGCAGTTCACCCGACAGGGTAAATTCACCCCTCCACTTT.

This clone is deemed medium-sized. The chain has TRBV30 and TRBJ2-4, with D perhaps matching TRBD2 (5 bases). From germline, CDR1 is GTSNPN and CDR2 SVGIG (reference sequence). V was trimmed by 0 bases and J by 0 bases, leaving 12 bases between them. CDR3 length equals 16 residues. CDR3 region: CAWSVLGGGAKNIQYF. For the CDR3, the DNA is TGTGCCTGGAGTGTTCTAGGCGGAGGAGCCAAAAACATTCAGTACTTC.

This clone was seen once. The chain links TRBV2 to TRBJ1-2; 7 positions agree with TRBD1. The V segment lost 6 bases and the J segment 0 bases; nucleotides outside the gene matches: 1. This CDR3 region has 13 residues. CDR1 SNHLY and CDR2 FYNNEI come from the germline V gene. CDR3: CASRQGTNYGYTF. The CDR3 nucleotides read TGTGCCAGCAGACAGGGGACTAACTATGGCTACACCTTC.

This rearrangement joins TRBV18 to TRBJ2-2; TRBD1 matches 9 bases. After removal of 3 bases from V and 2 bases from J, the junction contained 1 base not matched to a gene. The CDR3 is 15 residues long. Germline-derived CDR1 and CDR2 are KGHSH and LQKENI. The CDR3 loop is CASSPGQGNTGELFF. The CDR3, as DNA: TGTGCCAGCTCACCGGGACAGGGAAACACCGGGGAGCTGTTTTTT.

V gene TRBV28 combines with J gene TRBJ2-2; D remains ambiguous. V dropped 5 bases and J dropped 1 base, with 11 bases sitting between them. CDR1 and CDR2 (germline): MDHEN, SYDVKM. This CDR3 comprises 15 residues. This chain's CDR3 is CASSPFGLNTGELFF. In nucleotides, the CDR3 is TGTGCCAGCAGTCCCTTCGGATTGAACACCGGGGAGCTGTTTTTT.

The rearrangement uses TRBV7-6 and TRBJ1-5; D remains ambiguous. The V end was cut by 2 bases, the J end by 7 bases, with 15 bases between. The CDR3 covers 15 residues. The germline V gene has CDR1 SGHVS and CDR2 FNYEAQ. Written as DNA, the CDR3 is TGTGCCAGCAGCTTATTTAATAAGAGAATCCAGCCCCAGCATTTT. This sequence encodes CASSLFNKRIQPQHF.

The chain combines TRBV19 with TRBJ2-3, with D perhaps TRBD2 (6 bases). The CDR3 is made up of 13 amino acids. Looked up from germline, CDR1 is LNHDA and CDR2 is SQIVND (reference sequence). The germline V and J ends were trimmed by 7 bases and 4 bases, with 12 bases remaining between them. CDR3 in DNA: TGTGCCAGTACTAGCGCTTGGGCAGATACGCAGTATTTT. Amino acids: CASTSAWADTQYF.

About this clone itself: An end of the junction differs from the germline gene, which may be a read error. The V and J genes are TRBV15 and TRBJ2-7; 12 nucleotides match TRBD2. The CDR3 covers 14 residues. Looked up from germline, CDR1 is LNHNV and CDR2 is YYDKDF (reference sequence). Here the CDR3 reads CATSRGTSGEAATF. In nucleotides, the CDR3 is TGTGCCACCAGCAGAGGGACTAGCGGGGAAGCCGCCACTTTC. Based on the CDR3 plus reference TRBV15 and TRBJ2-7, the full variable domain is DAMVIQNPRYQVTQFGKPVTLSCSQTLNHNVMYWYQQKSSQAPKLLFHYYDKDFNNEADTPDNFQSRRPNTSFCFLDIRSPGLGDTAMYLCATSRGTSGEAATFGPGTRLTVT.

V gene TRBV6-4 combines with J gene TRBJ2-7; 8 bases map to TRBD1. Germline lookup yields CDR1 MRHNA and CDR2 SNTAGT. The CDR3 runs 20 residues. V dropped 3 bases and J dropped 3; count of bases not matched to a gene: 22. Here the CDR3 DNA reads TGTGCCAGCAGTGATCGGAAGAGCCGGGACAGGTCCTCGCGTATCTACGAGCAGTACTTC. This gives the protein CASSDRKSRDRSSRIYEQYF.

This chain uses TRBV2 with TRBJ2-7; the match to TRBD2 covers 11 bases. The CDR3 extends over 16 amino acids. V shed 6 bases, J shed 0 bases, and the junction held 7 bases outside the gene matches. CDR1 SNHLY and CDR2 FYNNEI come from the germline V gene. The CDR3 region is CASSAQTSGASYEQYF. The CDR3 DNA reads TGTGCCAGCAGCGCCCAGACTAGCGGGGCCTCCTACGAGCAGTACTTC.

The chain combines TRBV6-1 with TRBJ1-5, with D tentatively TRBD1 (5 bases). Germline CDR1 reads MNHNS; CDR2 reads SASEGT. The CDR3 is 15 residues long. Trimming stripped 3 bases from V and 7 bases from J, with 16 bases between. This CDR3 reads CASSDGGRVGQPQHF. CDR3 bases: TGTGCCAGCAGTGACGGAGGCAGGGTCGGCCAGCCCCAGCATTTT.

The chain is built from TRBV19 and TRBJ1-5; the D is unclear. The ends were cut back, 6 bases at V and 1 base at J, with 4 bases in the middle. The germline CDR1 and CDR2 sequences are LNHDA and SQIVND (reference sequence). CDR3 length: 12 amino acids. The CDR3 is CASRTSNQPQHF. CDR3 in DNA: TGTGCCAGTAGGACAAGCAATCAGCCCCAGCATTTT.

This clone appeared a few times. Other DNA sequences within the sample encode an identical CDR3. The gene calls are TRBV9 and TRBJ2-7; 7 bases map to TRBD1. Per germline, CDR1 SGDLS and CDR2 YYNGEE. J gave up 4 bases and V 4 bases, and 2 bases lay outside the gene matches. The CDR3 is 12 residues long. In nucleotides, the CDR3 is TGTGCCAGCAGCCGGGACAGTTACGAGCAGTACTTC. Protein product: CASSRDSYEQYF.

This clone is a singleton in its sample. This chain connects TRBV10-3 to TRBJ1-3; TRBD1 agrees at 7 bases. Germline CDR1 reads ENHRY; CDR2 reads SYGVKD. The CDR3 length is 15 residues. The V gene end was trimmed by 7 bases and the J gene end by 0 bases; junction bases not matched to a gene: 6. CDR3 protein: CAITPGQDSGNTIYF. The DNA for the CDR3 is TGTGCCATCACCCCCGGACAGGACTCTGGAAACACCATATATTTT.